Listed here are 8 T cell receptor beta chains from one sample, sequenced in a study of a mutant IDH1 vaccine in newly diagnosed glioma. TCRdb's copy holds only in-frame clones and misses some; the assay was immunoSEQ multiplex PCR. The repertoire holds fewer than 85,000 clones, about 86% seen once, with over 2.5% in the top ten. Described time point: baseline, week 1 (first vaccination visit). Documented treatment: pre-vaccination baseline after standard-of-care therapy. Specimen: PBMCs, collected from a glioma patient treated with radiotherapy, temozolomide or both. The receptors derive from a man aged 25 to 40 with glioma.

The chain combines TRBV19 with TRBJ1-4; D not certain. The CDR3 sequence is 15 residues long. CDR1 and CDR2 (germline): LNHDA, SQIVND (reference sequence). Trimming pared 6 bases from V and 0 bases from J, leaving 11 bases between. DNA of the CDR3: TGTGCCAGTAGAACAGCCCCTGCAACTAATGAAAAACTGTTTTTT. Its translation: CASRTAPATNEKLFF.

The chain combines TRBV6-5 with TRBJ2-5, with D unclear. The DNA end favors TRBJ2-7, so the J call may be wrong. Germline V gene sequence: CDR1 MNHEY, CDR2 SVGAGI. The CDR3 length is 12 residues. The CDR3 DNA is TGTGCCAGCAAGGCAGCCTCCTACGAGCAGTACTTC. Protein sequence: CASKAASYEQYF.

The rearrangement links TRBV19 to TRBJ2-5, with 7 bases identical to TRBD1. Germline assignment: CDR1 LNHDA and CDR2 SQIVND (reference sequence). The CDR3 has 14 amino acids. V trimming: 7 bases; J trimming: 6 bases; junction bases outside the gene matches: 11. CDR3 bases: TGTGCCAGTACCCAACAAGGGGGCGGAAAGACCCAGTACTTC. It translates to CASTQQGGGKTQYF.

The chain joins TRBV7-2 to TRBJ2-5, with D hard to call. With the DNA end fitting TRBJ2-7 better, the J assignment may be wrong. The CDR3 is 14 amino acids. Germline V CDR1 and CDR2: SGHTA, FQGNSA. The CDR3 nucleotides read TGTGCCAGCAGCTTAGAGGCTAGCTCCTACGAGCAGTACTTC. It codes for CASSLEASSYEQYF.

The chain couples TRBV27 to TRBJ1-6; no reliable D call. Looked up from germline, CDR1 is MNHEY and CDR2 is SMNVEV (reference sequence). The CDR3 sequence is 15 residues long. Trimming took off 6 bases at V and 0 bases at J, with 9 bases between the two ends. The CDR3 is CASRLQSSYNSPLHF. CDR3 bases: TGTGCCAGCAGGTTACAGAGCTCCTATAATTCACCCCTCCACTTT.

The rearrangement uses TRBV29-1 and TRBJ1-5, with 8 bases fitting TRBD1. Germline CDR1 reads SQVTM; CDR2 reads ANQGSEA. This CDR3 is built from 12 residues. The J segment lost 4 bases and the V segment lost 6 bases, leaving 2 bases of the junction unmatched. The CDR3 sequence is CSVGQANQPQHF. The CDR3 DNA is TGCAGCGTGGGACAGGCTAATCAGCCCCAGCATTTT.

The count of this clone is one. This chain joins TRBV9 and TRBJ1-2, with a tentative D call TRBD1 (5 bases). The CDR3 is 15 residues long. V lost 4 bases to trimming and J lost 2 bases, with 15 bases between them. Germline V gives CDR1 SGDLS, CDR2 YYNGEE. CDR3 in DNA: TGTGCCAGCAGCAGAGACTCGGGACGGAACTATGGCTACACCTTC. Protein: CASSRDSGRNYGYTF.

The chain uses TRBV20-1 and TRBJ2-7; D is unresolved. The length of the CDR3 is 11 residues. V lost 4 bases and J 6 bases, leaving 10 bases between the germline ends. Looked up from germline, CDR1 is DFQATT and CDR2 is SNEGSKA (reference sequence). CDR3 sequence: CSAIPFGEQYF. The CDR3 nucleotides are TGCAGTGCTATCCCGTTCGGCGAGCAGTACTTC.